The 8 T cell receptor beta chains below come from one sample, sequenced in a study of shared clonotypes between healthy human individuals. Profiling relied on immunoSEQ multiplex PCR, and the TCRdb table lists in-frame clones only, not all of them. The sample records about 2.4 million clones, 80% to 95% being singletons. The sequencing input was naive CD4+ T cells from PBMCs. Subset meaning: CD45RA+ positively selected. These TCRs come from a man between 18 and 35 years old in good health. Some clones in this sample may be carry-over from other donors' samples.

About this clone itself: The sample holds other DNA sequences that translate to the same CDR3. This rearrangement joins TRBV7-2 to TRBJ1-1, with no clear D. This CDR3 region has 11 residues. The germline gives CDR1 SGHTA, CDR2 FQGNSA. Trimming removed 2 bases at V and 4 bases at J, with 2 bases between. CDR3: CASSLLTEAFF. The CDR3 bases are TGTGCCAGCAGCTTACTCACTGAAGCTTTCTTT.

The chain is built from TRBV6-1 and TRBJ1-1; tentative D call: TRBD1 (6 bases). CDR3 length: 14 amino acids. CDR1 and CDR2 from the germline V gene are MNHNS and SASEGT. Between the trimmed V and J ends, which lost 2 bases and 3 bases, there was a span of 10 bases. The CDR3 DNA reads as TGTGCCAGCAGTGAACAGGGGAGGTACACTGAAGCTTTCTTT. Amino acid sequence: CASSEQGRYTEAFF.

The chain links TRBV25-1 to TRBJ2-1; 7 bases match TRBD1. Germline assignment: CDR1 MGHDK and CDR2 SYGVNS. Trimming removed 6 bases from V and 1 base from J; junction bases left unmatched: 3. This CDR3 contains 14 residues. The CDR3 DNA follows: TGTGCCAGCAGGGAGACAGGGTCCTACAATGAGCAGTTCTTC. This sequence encodes CASRETGSYNEQFF.

V gene TRBV10-1 combines with J gene TRBJ2-2, with D unclear. CDR1 is WNHNN, CDR2 SYGVQD, per germline (reference sequence). V was clipped by 3 bases and J by 5 bases, with 7 bases between them. The CDR3 length is 13 residues. The CDR3 is CASSDFGTGELFF. CDR3 DNA: TGCGCCAGCAGTGATTTCGGTACCGGGGAGCTGTTTTTT.

This rearrangement joins TRBV5-1 to TRBJ1-1, with 7 bases lining up with TRBD1. Germline V lookup: CDR1 SGHRS, CDR2 YFSETQ. V lost 5 bases, J lost 5 bases, and 9 bases stayed unmatched. CDR3 length: 14 amino acids. For the CDR3, the DNA is TGCGCCAGCAGACTGCAGGGGGGTGGAACTGAAGCTTTCTTT. Protein sequence: CASRLQGGGTEAFF.

This chain uses TRBV27 with TRBJ1-5; the D gene is possibly TRBD1 (5 bases). Germline V gives CDR1 MNHEY, CDR2 SMNVEV (reference sequence). Trimming stripped 9 bases from V and 0 bases from J, with 27 bases between. The CDR3 runs to 19 residues. CDR3 sequence (DNA): TGTGCCAGGCGCCCGAAGTGGGACGGGTTACCGTATAGCAATCAGCCCCAGCATTTT. Protein product: CARRPKWDGLPYSNQPQHF.

The chain employs TRBV19 and TRBJ2-7, with 11 bases that match TRBD2. Germline CDR1 LNHDA, CDR2 SQIVND (reference sequence). V lost 6 bases and J lost 5; bases outside the gene matches: 3. This CDR3 has 13 amino acids. CDR3 in DNA: TGTGCCAGTAGCCGACTAGCGGGAAACGAGCAGTACTTC. It yields the protein CASSRLAGNEQYF.

The V call is TRBV5-1, the J call TRBJ2-3, with 9 nucleotides matching TRBD2. CDR3 length: 15 residues. Germline V lookup: CDR1 SGHRS, CDR2 YFSETQ. V shed 0 bases, J shed 2 bases, and the junction held 1 base outside the gene matches. The CDR3 loop reads CASSLVAGDTDTQYF. DNA of the CDR3: TGCGCCAGCAGCTTGGTAGCGGGGGACACAGATACGCAGTATTTT.